The 13 T cell receptor beta chains in this list originate from one sample, sequenced in a study of OX40 agonist ivuxolimab in advanced cancers. Using immunoSEQ multiplex PCR, the repertoire was profiled, and TCRdb retains in-frame clones only, with some absent. Of about 45,000 clones detected, 91% appear once; the ten largest clones hold about 30%. The input for sequencing was CD4+ or CD8+ T cells sorted from blood, taken in a trial of the OX40 agonist ivuxolimab. These receptors were taken from an adult with an advanced solid tumor such as melanoma, head and neck, liver or kidney cancer.

This chain links TRBV27 with TRBJ2-5; D gene ambiguous. Germline CDR1 and CDR2: MNHEY and SMNVEV (reference sequence). This CDR3 region has 15 residues. Between the trimmed V and J ends, which lost 5 bases and 5 bases, there was a span of 18 bases. CDR3 in amino acids: CASSETGATLETQYF. CDR3 DNA: TGTGCCAGCAGTGAGACGGGTGCCACGTTGGAGACCCAGTACTTC.

V and J are TRBV29-1 and TRBJ2-3; D ambiguous. Germline V gene data show CDR1 as SQVTM and CDR2 as ANQGSEA. The CDR3 extends over 11 amino acids. V was cut by 5 bases and J by 5 bases, with 8 bases left in between. In DNA, the CDR3 is TGCAGCGTTTGGATCTTAGATACGCAGTATTTT. Amino acid sequence: CSVWILDTQYF.

V usage is TRBV6-5 and J usage is TRBJ2-7; no reliable D call. The CDR3 contains 12 residues. Germline CDR1 MNHEY, CDR2 SVGAGI. V shed 4 bases and J shed 6 bases, with 10 bases lying between them. The chain's CDR3 is CASSSGQIEQYF. The CDR3, as DNA: TGTGCCAGCAGTTCGGGTCAAATCGAGCAGTACTTC.

Only a few counts were recorded for this clone. The V and J genes are TRBV7-9 and TRBJ2-5; D is unclear. The ends were cut back, 1 base at V and 8 bases at J, with 8 bases in the middle. The CDR3 runs 12 residues. Germline V CDR1 and CDR2: SEHNR, FQNEAQ (reference sequence). The CDR3, as DNA: TGTGCCAGCAGCTTAGGGAAGTCCACCCAGTACTTC. This encodes CASSLGKSTQYF.

The J gene is TRBJ2-2, the V gene TRBV6-6; D is possibly TRBD1 (7 bases). Looked up from germline, CDR1 is MNHNY and CDR2 is SVGAGI (reference sequence). V was cut by 7 bases and J by 7 bases, with 13 bases left in between. There are 13 residues in the CDR3. The CDR3 loop reads CASMDQGGGELFF. The CDR3 DNA reads TGTGCCAGCATGGACCAGGGGGGCGGGGAGCTGTTTTTT.

The chain combines TRBV4-2 with TRBJ2-1, with 9 bases aligning to TRBD1. The CDR3 spans 15 residues. Looked up from germline, CDR1 is LGHNA and CDR2 is YNFKEQ. V lost 3 bases, J lost 4 bases, and 4 bases stayed unmatched. The CDR3 sequence: CASSHRDREYNEQFF. The CDR3 DNA sequence: TGTGCCAGCAGCCACCGGGACAGGGAATACAATGAGCAGTTCTTC.

This clone appeared a single time. This chain joins TRBV11-1 and TRBJ1-1; D is unresolved. V was pared by 6 bases and J by 2 bases, with 13 bases between. The V gene's germline CDR1 is SGHAT and CDR2 FQDESV (reference sequence). CDR3 length: 14 amino acids. As DNA, the CDR3 is TGTGCCAGCAGGCTCATGGGGAGTAACACTGAAGCTTTCTTT. This encodes CASRLMGSNTEAFF.

This chain links TRBV2 with TRBJ1-2; TRBD1 aligns across 9 bases. J lost 12 bases, V lost 5 bases, and 10 bases had no gene match. The CDR3 sequence is 13 residues long. Germline CDR1 and CDR2: SNHLY and FYNNEI. The DNA of the CDR3 is TGTGCCAGCAGTAGGGATACAGGGGGCTTGGACACCTTC. Its protein product is CASSRDTGGLDTF.

V gene TRBV4-1 combines with J gene TRBJ2-7, with 10 bases matching TRBD1. Per the germline V gene, CDR1 is MGHRA and CDR2 is YSYEKL. After removal of 3 bases from V and 2 bases from J, the junction contained 4 bases not matched to a gene. The CDR3 covers 15 residues. The CDR3: CASSHRTGGPYEQYF. CDR3 in DNA: TGCGCCAGCAGCCACCGGACAGGGGGACCCTACGAGCAGTACTTC.

The chain joins TRBV19 to TRBJ2-1, with 7 bases aligning to TRBD1. The CDR3 loop spans 15 amino acids. Per germline, CDR1 LNHDA and CDR2 SQIVND (reference sequence). Trimming at V came to 6 bases and at J to 1 base, leaving 6 bases not matched to a gene. The CDR3 here is CASSSNRGSYNEQFF. In nucleotides, the CDR3 is TGTGCCAGTAGCTCCAACAGGGGTTCCTACAATGAGCAGTTCTTC.

This chain connects TRBV28 to TRBJ1-1, with 9 nucleotides matching TRBD1. Germline CDR1 reads MDHEN; CDR2 reads SYDVKM. The CDR3 runs to 12 residues. V gave up 4 bases and J gave up 6 bases; unmatched junction bases: 0. CDR3 bases: TGTGCCAGCAGTTGGACAGGGGCTGAAGCTTTCTTT. Its protein is CASSWTGAEAFF.

This clone appeared a single time. The chain employs TRBV6-6 and TRBJ2-1; the D is unclear. The CDR3 totals 15 residues. Germline V lookup: CDR1 MNHNY, CDR2 SVGAGI (reference sequence). V was trimmed by 3 bases and J by 3 bases, leaving 12 bases between them. The CDR3 DNA sequence: TGTGCCAGCAGTTATACGGCCCCATTCTACAATGAGCAGTTCTTC. Residues: CASSYTAPFYNEQFF.

The chain joins TRBV27 to TRBJ2-1; a possible D gene is TRBD2 (7 bases). CDR1 MNHEY and CDR2 SMNVEV come from the germline V gene (reference sequence). CDR3 length: 15 amino acids. Trimming removed 7 bases at V and 4 bases at J, with 17 bases between. The CDR3 loop is CASTGVSGEYNEQFF. The CDR3 DNA sequence: TGTGCCAGCACAGGGGTGAGCGGGGAGTACAATGAGCAGTTCTTC.